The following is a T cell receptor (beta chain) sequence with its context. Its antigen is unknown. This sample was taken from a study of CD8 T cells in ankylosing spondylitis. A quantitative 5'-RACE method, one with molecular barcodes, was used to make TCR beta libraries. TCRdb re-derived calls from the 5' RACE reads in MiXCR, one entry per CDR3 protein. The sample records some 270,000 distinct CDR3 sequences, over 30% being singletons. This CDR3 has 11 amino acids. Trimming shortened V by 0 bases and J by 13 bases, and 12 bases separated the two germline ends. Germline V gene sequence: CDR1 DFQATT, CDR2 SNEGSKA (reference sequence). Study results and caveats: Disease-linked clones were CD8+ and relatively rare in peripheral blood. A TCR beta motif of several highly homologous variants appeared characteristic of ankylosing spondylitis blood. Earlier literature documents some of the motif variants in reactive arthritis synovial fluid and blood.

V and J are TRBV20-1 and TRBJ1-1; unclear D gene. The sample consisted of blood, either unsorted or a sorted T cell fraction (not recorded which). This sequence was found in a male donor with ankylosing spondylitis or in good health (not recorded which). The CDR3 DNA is TGCAGTGCTAGAGAGAGGTACAAGGGTTTCTTT. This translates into CSARERYKGFF.